These 8 T cell receptor beta chains share one sample of origin, sequenced in a study of blood T cells in healthy people across ages. Next came a second PCR, run for roughly 6 to 11 cycles, which used a sample-barcoded 5' primer along with a J-beta primer mix. TCRdb ran MiXCR on the 5' RACE reads and lists one entry per CDR3 protein. The sample yields 1.5 million to 2 million distinct CDR3 sequences, 28% seen once. The sequencing sample was made of blood. Every receptor here comes from a woman in her 30s in good health.

This clonotype was detected only a few times. The chain is built from TRBV7-6 and TRBJ2-3, with 11 bases fitting TRBD2. CDR1 and CDR2 (germline): SGHVS, FNYEAQ. The V gene end was trimmed by 5 bases and the J gene end by 7 bases; junction bases not matched to a gene: 5. CDR3 length equals 14 residues. CDR3 coding DNA: TGTGCCAGCAGCCTTAGCGGGGGGGCGAATACGCAGTATTTT. Encoded protein: CASSLSGGANTQYF.

This clonotype was seen a few times. V is TRBV7-2 and J is TRBJ1-2; 8 bases line up with TRBD1. The V segment lost 5 bases and the J segment 7 bases; nucleotides outside the gene matches: 12. Germline CDR1 and CDR2: SGHTA and FQGNSA. The CDR3 contains 15 residues. The CDR3, as DNA: TGTGCCAGCAGCCAATCTACCGGGACAGGACGTGGCTACACCTTC. Translation gives CASSQSTGTGRGYTF.

This clonotype came up a few times. The V gene is TRBV4-1, the J gene TRBJ2-1, with 9 nucleotides matching TRBD2. The CDR3 has 17 amino acids. The germline CDR1 and CDR2 sequences are MGHRA and YSYEKL. J gave up 4 bases and V 0 bases, and 7 bases lay outside the gene matches. CDR3 coding DNA: TGCGCCAGCAGCCAAGAGGGGGCAGCGGGGGGATACAATGAGCAGTTCTTC. It yields the protein CASSQEGAAGGYNEQFF.

With respect to this clonotype: One end of the junction does not line up with germline, which may come from a read error. V usage is TRBV4-3 and J usage is TRBJ1-6; no firm D call. Germline V gene sequence: CDR1 LGHNA, CDR2 YSLEER. The CDR3 sequence is 13 residues long. The CDR3 coding sequence is TGCGCCAGCAGACAAGATAAACTATCACCCCTCCACTTT. The encoded protein is CASRQDKLSPLHF.

The chain uses TRBV9 and TRBJ1-1; D might be TRBD1 (5 bases). Trimming took off 2 bases at V and 7 bases at J, with 12 bases between the two ends. CDR1 is SGDLS and CDR2 is YYNGEE in the germline V gene. The CDR3 length is 13 residues. CDR3 nucleotide sequence: TGTGCCAGCAGCGTCGGAGGGGTAGGTGAAGCTTTCTTT. Translation gives CASSVGGVGEAFF.

This clonotype has just a few counts. Here the CDR3 reads CSVANRGQGRKNIQYF. CDR3 DNA sequence: TGCAGCGTAGCTAACCGAGGCCAGGGTCGAAAAAACATTCAGTACTTC. The chain combines TRBV29-1 with TRBJ2-4, with D perhaps TRBD1 (5 bases). V lost 6 bases and J lost 4, with 22 bases in between. This CDR3 region has 16 residues. Germline loops: CDR1 SQVTM, CDR2 ANQGSEA.

The chain carries TRBV29-1 and TRBJ2-7; D possibly matches TRBD1 or TRBD2 (5 bases each). Germline V CDR1 and CDR2: SQVTM, ANQGSEA. The CDR3 has 14 residues. The germline V and J ends were trimmed by 4 bases and 7 bases, with 20 bases remaining between them. The CDR3 is CSVAPGRSYNEQYF. The CDR3 bases are TGCAGCGTTGCCCCGGGACGATCCTACAATGAGCAGTACTTC.

Many counts were recorded for this clonotype. The chain joins TRBV28 to TRBJ2-7; 11 bases are a match to TRBD2. CDR3 length equals 14 residues. The junction had 2 bases not matched to a gene; V was cut back by 7 bases and J by 0 bases. Per germline, CDR1 MDHEN and CDR2 SYDVKM. The CDR3 DNA reads TGTGCCAGCACAGGGACTAGCGGCTCCTACGAGCAGTACTTC. Protein: CASTGTSGSYEQYF.